This TCR beta chain was identified during a study of T cell responses to AZD1222 COVID-19 vaccine. The method was immunoSEQ multiplex PCR; TCRdb's version includes in-frame clones alone and lacks a portion of them. The sample yields 130,000 to 150,000 clones, about 91% seen once. Concerning this clone itself: Its specificity is unknown.

This CDR3 region has 12 residues. V dropped 4 bases and J dropped 2 bases, with 5 bases sitting between them. CDR1 LNHDA and CDR2 SQIVND come from the germline V gene (reference sequence). Findings and limits, study-wide: Spike-specific TCR depth and breadth grew after two AZD1222 doses. At study baseline, merely roughly 6 AZD1222 recipients were seropositive.

Sample: peripheral blood, taken on day 0 of AZD1222 vaccination. The genes are TRBV19 and TRBJ2-5; D gene unclear. This sequence was found in an adult in good health. In DNA, the CDR3 is TGTGCCAGTAGTACACTTCAAGAGACCCAGTACTTC. Translated, it gives CASSTLQETQYF.